The 4 T cell receptor beta chains below all came from one sample that was sequenced in a study of blood T cell repertoires in COVID-19. Generated by immunoSEQ multiplex PCR, the TCRdb table keeps only in-frame clones and is missing some. The sample yields 250,000 to 350,000 clones, roughly 88% seen once. Sequencing was done on a sample of peripheral blood. The receptors here all came from a woman under 40 with COVID-19, enrolled during active disease.

The rearrangement joins TRBV7-9 to TRBJ1-2; D not resolved. The germline V gene encodes CDR1 SEHNR and CDR2 FQNEAQ (reference sequence). Trimming pared 0 bases from V and 6 bases from J, leaving 11 bases between. The CDR3 covers 14 residues. The CDR3, as DNA: TGTGCCAGCAGCTTAGCGCTCGGGGAAGATGGCTACACCTTC. Its translation is CASSLALGEDGYTF.

The V call is TRBV30, the J call TRBJ1-3, with D unclear. Germline V lookup: CDR1 GTSNPN, CDR2 SVGIG (reference sequence). With 1 base removed from V and 6 bases from J, the gap between germline ends came to 10 bases. The CDR3 is 13 residues long. CDR3 loop: CAWSDPYVNTIYF. CDR3 coding DNA: TGTGCCTGGAGTGACCCCTATGTAAACACCATATATTTT.

V is TRBV2 and J is TRBJ2-7; 9 positions agree with TRBD1. Trimming cost V 7 bases and J 2 bases; bases outside gene matches: 9. Germline-derived CDR1 and CDR2 are SNHLY and FYNNEI. This CDR3 comprises 15 residues. In DNA, the CDR3 is TGTGCCAGCACCGATGGGGGACAGGGCGCCTACGAGCAGTACTTC. It is translated as CASTDGGQGAYEQYF.

The J gene is TRBJ1-2, the V gene TRBV4-1; a possible D gene is TRBD1 (5 bases). CDR1 is MGHRA and CDR2 is YSYEKL in the germline V gene. The CDR3 totals 13 residues. V dropped 4 bases and J dropped 6 bases, with 12 bases sitting between them. The CDR3 loop is CASSRAGLDGYTF. DNA of the CDR3: TGCGCCAGCAGCCGAGCAGGGTTGGATGGCTACACCTTC.